Described below is a single T cell receptor beta chain sequence and its context. Its cognate antigen is unknown. Following autologous stem cell transplantation, relapse occurred in every patient, and exposure to brentuximab vedotin varied. The source of the sample is a study of PD-1 blockade in classical Hodgkin lymphoma. Study results and caveats: The study reported lower baseline TCR diversity in newly diagnosed patients than in healthy donors.

This table comes from immunoSEQ multiplex PCR, and its TCRdb copy is limited to in-frame clones, with some not included. The data show approximately 25,000 clones, 81% seen once. V lost 4 bases and J lost 9, with 10 bases in between. The CDR3 contains 12 residues. The germline V gene has CDR1 SNHLY and CDR2 FYNNEI. The gene calls are TRBV2 and TRBJ2-1, with a tentative D call TRBD2 (5 bases). The input for sequencing was peripheral blood mononuclear cells (PBMCs), taken before the second cycle of nivolumab. This TCR came from a human donor with classical Hodgkin lymphoma. Written as DNA, the CDR3 is TGTGCCAGCAGTGTGACGGCGGGTGAGCAGTTCTTC. Its protein product is CASSVTAGEQFF.